This T cell receptor (beta chain) was obtained from a study of cytomegalovirus exposure and HLA in healthy donors. With 7 bases removed from V and 11 bases from J, the gap between germline ends came to 11 bases. The CDR3 is made up of 10 amino acids. The V gene's germline CDR1 is MDHEN and CDR2 SYDVKM. The repertoire was sequenced with immunoSEQ multiplex PCR; TCRdb's copy has only in-frame clones and lacks some. The sample has about 130,000 clones, 75% to 90% seen once. The chain links TRBV28 to TRBJ1-1; no clear D. The sample was PBMCs. The TCR comes from a woman between 18 and 29 years old in good health and CMV-seronegative. CDR3 protein: CASMSPGAFF. DNA for the CDR3: TGTGCCAGCATGTCCCCGGGGGCTTTCTTT.